The clone carrying this T cell receptor (beta chain) was picked up one time. Its antigen is not known. These data are taken from a study of T cells in localized non-small cell lung cancer. Repertoires were generated with immunoSEQ multiplex PCR, while TCRdb's copy carries only in-frame clones and drops some. The sample records over a thousand clones, roughly 20% being singletons. Study results and limitations: The appearance of a median roughly 58 of the top 100 tumor clones was seen in adjacent lung. There was higher T cell clonality in uninvolved adjacent lung than in tumor, and it was highest there. One tumor region alone was sequenced, and heterogeneity therefore remains possible.

V lost 0 bases and J lost 2, with 8 bases in between. CDR3 size: 14 residues. The germline CDR1 and CDR2 sequences are GTSNPN and SVGIG (reference sequence). This receptor was obtained from a man aged 40-75 years with stage II lung adenocarcinoma. The rearrangement uses TRBV30 and TRBJ1-3, with unresolved D. The source material was normal lung tissue next to the tumor, sampled before any cancer treatment. The CDR3 reads CAWSVWGTGNTIYF. DNA of the CDR3: TGTGCCTGGAGTGTATGGGGAACTGGAAACACCATATATTTT.